This T cell receptor beta chain was identified in a study of glioma-infiltrating T cells after dendritic cell vaccination. Study-wide background: Autologous tumor lysate was loaded overnight onto monocyte-derived dendritic cells grown approximately seven days with IL-4 and GM-CSF.

Study-wide results and limits: TCR clonality showed no direct relationship with survival.

Concerning this clone: Its antigen is as yet unknown.

This sample's time point: after dendritic cell vaccination, including at tumor progression/relapse. The immunoSEQ assay amplified TCRB CDR3 from up to 2 ug DNA. Only in-frame clones appear in the TCRdb table, and some are missing; sequencing was by immunoSEQ multiplex PCR. Seen here are more than 9,000 clones, about four fifths observed once, and the top ten hold about two fifths. The ends were cut back, 5 bases at V and 6 bases at J, with 11 bases in the middle. Germline CDR1 is SGHTA and CDR2 is FQGNSA. The CDR3 length is 12 residues. The chain couples TRBV7-2 to TRBJ2-7, with D possibly TRBD2 on 5 matching bases. The sample was blood, taken after dendritic cell vaccination. The sequence came from a human donor with glioblastoma. DNA of the CDR3: TGTGCCAGCAGCGGACTGGGGATCGAGCAGTACTTC. This gives the protein CASSGLGIEQYF.